Listed below are T cell receptor beta chains from one sample, sequenced in a study of T-cell reconstitution after alpha-beta-depleted transplantation in children. MiXCR was run by TCRdb on the PCR reads, yielding one entry per CDR3 protein. The sample shows under 850,000 distinct CDR3 sequences, less than 15% of them seen only once. Sequencing used PBMCs, obtained before TCRalphabeta/CD19-depleted stem cell transplant. The receptors were gathered from a girl between 2 and 10 years old with congenital amegakaryocytic thrombocytopenia, due to receive a stem cell transplant. Each CDR3 is given with its conserved first and last residue. Fields, in order: CDR3 DNA, CDR3 protein, clone size, V gene, D gene, J gene. A D gene is named only where the DNA matches it firmly. Clone size is not always given. Where it is, it says once, few, many or a class for expanded clones.

DNA: TGCGCCAGCAGCTTGGTTAGCGGGACTAGCCTAAACAATGAGCAGTTCTTC
CDR3: CASSLVSGTSLNNEQFF
size: many
V: TRBV5-1
D: TRBD2
J: TRBJ2-1

DNA: TGTGCCTGGAGTGTAATTTTCGGAAGCTCCTACAATGAGCAGTTCTTC
CDR3: CAWSVIFGSSYNEQFF
size: .
V: TRBV30
D: .
J: TRBJ2-1

DNA: TGTGCCAGCAGCTTATACCCCAGGACGGAAGTCTACGAGCAGTACTTC
CDR3: CASSLYPRTEVYEQYF
size: .
V: TRBV7-2
D: .
J: TRBJ2-7

DNA: TGCGCCAGCAGCTTGTCGGGGGACTCTGGAAACACCATATATTTT
CDR3: CASSLSGDSGNTIYF
size: many
V: TRBV5-1
D: .
J: TRBJ1-3

DNA: TGCGCCAGCAGCTCAACCGGGACAGAAGTCCAAGAGACCCAGTACTTC
CDR3: CASSSTGTEVQETQYF
size: .
V: TRBV5-1
D: TRBD1
J: TRBJ2-5

DNA: TGTGCCAGCAGTCCCAGGACAGGGAGAGAAGAGACCCAGTACTTC
CDR3: CASSPRTGREETQYF
size: many
V: TRBV12-3/TRBV12-4
D: TRBD1
J: TRBJ2-5

DNA: TGTGCCAGCAGTGCGGGTATTGAGCAGCCCCAGCATTTT
CDR3: CASSAGIEQPQHF
size: many
V: TRBV6-1
D: .
J: TRBJ1-5

DNA: TGCGCCAGCAGCGTAGGGATCGTCAATTCACCCCTCCACTTT
CDR3: CASSVGIVNSPLHF
size: many
V: TRBV5-1
D: .
J: TRBJ1-6

DNA: TGTGCCAGCAGCCAAGGATCGGGGGAGTCGCAGTTCTTC
CDR3: CASSQGSGESQFF
size: many
V: TRBV4-2
D: .
J: TRBJ2-1

DNA: TGCAGTGCAACCCCGGGGGGTAGCGGGAGCACAGATACGCAGTATTTT
CDR3: CSATPGGSGSTDTQYF
size: many
V: TRBV20-1
D: TRBD2
J: TRBJ2-3

DNA: TGTGCCAGCAGCTTAGGGGTTTCGGCCCAAGAGACCCAGTACTTC
CDR3: CASSLGVSAQETQYF
size: few
V: TRBV11-2
D: .
J: TRBJ2-5

DNA: TGTGCCAGCAGTGTGACCCCCTACGAGCAGTACTTC
CDR3: CASSVTPYEQYF
size: many
V: TRBV12-3/TRBV12-4
D: .
J: TRBJ2-7

DNA: TGTGCCAGTAGCGAGGGGACCAATCAGCCCCAGCATTTT
CDR3: CASSEGTNQPQHF
size: .
V: TRBV19
D: .
J: TRBJ1-5

DNA: TGCGCCAGCAGCTTGGCCTCTAAGACCGAGGCTACCTACGAGCAGTACTTC
CDR3: CASSLASKTEATYEQYF
size: .
V: TRBV5-1
D: .
J: TRBJ2-7

DNA: TGCGCCAGCAGCCAAGACGGTATTGAGCAGTTCTTC
CDR3: CASSQDGIEQFF
size: .
V: TRBV4-1
D: .
J: TRBJ2-1

DNA: TGCGCCAGCAGCTTGGATGGAGGGGGACCGTGGGCTGAAGCTTTCTTT
CDR3: CASSLDGGGPWAEAFF
size: many
V: TRBV5-1
D: .
J: TRBJ1-1

DNA: TGTGCCAGCAGCTTGGTTCCGGTCCAAGAGACCCAGTACTTC
CDR3: CASSLVPVQETQYF
size: many
V: TRBV5-6
D: .
J: TRBJ2-5

DNA: TGTGCCGGAGGGTACGAGGGGACGCAGTATTTT
CDR3: CAGGYEGTQYF
size: .
V: TRBV7-9
D: .
J: TRBJ2-3

DNA: TGCGCCAGCAACCGAGGGGGAGTTGCAGATACGCAGTATTTT
CDR3: CASNRGGVADTQYF
size: .
V: TRBV5-1
D: .
J: TRBJ2-3

DNA: TGCAGTGCAGGACTATTCTCCTACAATGAGCAGTTCTTC
CDR3: CSAGLFSYNEQFF
size: few
V: TRBV20-1
D: .
J: TRBJ2-1

DNA: TGTGCCAGCAGCGGACGGGTAGCGGGACCTTACAATGAGCAGTTCTTC
CDR3: CASSGRVAGPYNEQFF
size: few
V: TRBV9
D: TRBD2
J: TRBJ2-1

DNA: TGTGCCAGCACTCAAGGGGTAGGGACCCAGTACTTC
CDR3: CASTQGVGTQYF
size: .
V: TRBV25-1
D: .
J: TRBJ2-5

DNA: TGCAGCGTTCCGGGGATGAACACTGAAGCTTTCTTT
CDR3: CSVPGMNTEAFF
size: .
V: TRBV29-1
D: .
J: TRBJ1-1

DNA: TGTGCCAGCAGCCAACACGGTGAGGGGCCCCAGCATTTT
CDR3: CASSQHGEGPQHF
size: .
V: TRBV3-1
D: .
J: TRBJ1-5

DNA: TGCGCCAGCAGCTCGGGGACTAGCGGACAAGAGACCCAGTCCTTC
CDR3: CASSSGTSGQETQSF
size: once
V: TRBV5-1
D: TRBD2
J: TRBJ2-5

DNA: TGTGCCAGCAGTTTGCGGCGGGAGGGACCCTACAATGAGCAGTTCTTC
CDR3: CASSLRREGPYNEQFF
size: few
V: TRBV28
D: TRBD2
J: TRBJ2-1

DNA: TGTGCCACCAGCAGAGGACTAGCGACAGATACGCAGTATTTT
CDR3: CATSRGLATDTQYF
size: .
V: TRBV15
D: TRBD2
J: TRBJ2-3

DNA: TGTGCCAGCAGCTTTAATATTTCGACCCAATCTTCCCCGAACGCCGGGGAGCTGTTTTTT
CDR3: CASSFNISTQSSPNAGELFF
size: many
V: TRBV7-6
D: .
J: TRBJ2-2

DNA: TGCAGTGCTAGAACTCCTGGGCGGGAAAAACTGTTTTTT
CDR3: CSARTPGREKLFF
size: few
V: TRBV20-1
D: .
J: TRBJ1-4

DNA: TGTGCCAGCCGGCCGGGACAGGGTAATTCACCCCTCCACTTT
CDR3: CASRPGQGNSPLHF
size: few
V: TRBV27
D: TRBD1
J: TRBJ1-6

DNA: TGTGCCAGCAGCCAAGAGGCTATCTTAAATGAGCAGTTCTTC
CDR3: CASSQEAILNEQFF
size: few
V: TRBV4-2
D: .
J: TRBJ2-1

DNA: TGTGCCAGCAGTAGGCCGGAGGCTTCTTACTCTGGAAACACCATATATTTT
CDR3: CASSRPEASYSGNTIYF
size: few
V: TRBV28
D: .
J: TRBJ1-3